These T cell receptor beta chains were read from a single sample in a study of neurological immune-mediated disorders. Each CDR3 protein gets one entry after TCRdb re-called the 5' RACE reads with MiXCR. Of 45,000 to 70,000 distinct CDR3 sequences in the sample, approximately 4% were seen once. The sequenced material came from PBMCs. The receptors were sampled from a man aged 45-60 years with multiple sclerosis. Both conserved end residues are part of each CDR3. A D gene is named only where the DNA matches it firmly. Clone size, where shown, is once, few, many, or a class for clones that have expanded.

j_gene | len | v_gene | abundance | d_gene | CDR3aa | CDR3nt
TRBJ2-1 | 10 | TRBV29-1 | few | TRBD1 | CSGRGNEQFF | TGCAGCGGCAGGGGGAATGAGCAGTTCTTC
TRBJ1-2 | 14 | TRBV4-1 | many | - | CASSQPSSNYGYTF | TGCGCCAGCAGCCAACCATCATCGAACTATGGCTACACCTTC
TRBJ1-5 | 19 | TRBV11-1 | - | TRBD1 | CASSRSGDRYFMGNQPQHF | TGTGCCAGCAGCAGGAGCGGGGACAGGTATTTCATGGGCAATCAGCCCCAGCATTTT
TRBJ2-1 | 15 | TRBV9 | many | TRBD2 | CASSASGISYNEQFF | TGTGCCAGCAGCGCTAGCGGGATCTCCTACAATGAGCAGTTCTTC
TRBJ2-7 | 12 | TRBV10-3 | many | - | CAIGKDNYEQYF | TGTGCCATCGGTAAAGATAACTACGAGCAGTACTTC
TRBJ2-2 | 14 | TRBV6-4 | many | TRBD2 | CASSRTSPSGELFF | TGTGCCAGCAGTCGGACTAGTCCGTCGGGGGAGCTGTTTTTT
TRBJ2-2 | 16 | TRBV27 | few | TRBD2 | CASSFSTSGGTGELFF | TGTGCCAGCAGTTTTTCCACTAGCGGGGGTACCGGGGAGCTGTTTTTT
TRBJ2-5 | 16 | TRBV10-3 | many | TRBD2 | CAISGTSGGTQETQYF | TGTGCCATCAGTGGAACTAGCGGGGGGACCCAAGAGACCCAGTACTTC
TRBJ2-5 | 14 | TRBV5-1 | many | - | CASSLGDSRETQYF | TGCGCCAGCAGCTTGGGTGATTCAAGAGAGACCCAGTACTTC
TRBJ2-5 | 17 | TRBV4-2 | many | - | CASSQDLSVRAQETQYF | TGTGCCAGCAGCCAAGATCTTAGCGTACGCGCCCAAGAGACCCAGTACTTC
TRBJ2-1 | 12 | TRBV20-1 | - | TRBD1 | CSANGQGNEQFF | TGCAGTGCTAATGGACAGGGCAATGAGCAGTTCTTC
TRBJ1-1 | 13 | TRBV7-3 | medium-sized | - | CASSSQGNTEAFF | TGTGCCAGCAGTTCCCAGGGGAACACTGAAGCTTTCTTT
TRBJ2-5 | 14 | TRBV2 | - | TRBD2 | CARGVAGGQETQYF | TGTGCCAGAGGAGTAGCGGGGGGCCAGGAGACCCAGTACTTC
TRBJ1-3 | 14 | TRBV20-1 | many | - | CSARGLLGGNTIYF | TGCAGTGCTCGTGGACTGTTGGGTGGAAACACCATATATTTT
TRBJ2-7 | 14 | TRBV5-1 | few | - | CASSSPAKTYEQYF | TGCGCCAGCAGCTCTCCGGCTAAGACCTACGAGCAGTACTTC
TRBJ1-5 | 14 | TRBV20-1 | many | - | CSANPDRTNQPQHF | TGCAGTGCTAACCCCGACAGGACCAATCAGCCCCAGCATTTT
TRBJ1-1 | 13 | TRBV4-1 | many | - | CASSPPGGTEAFF | TGCGCCAGCAGCCCCCCGGGGGGGACTGAAGCTTTCTTT
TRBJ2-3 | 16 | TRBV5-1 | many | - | CASSHGGGGFSDTQYF | TGCGCCAGCAGCCACGGTGGAGGAGGATTTTCCGATACGCAGTATTTT
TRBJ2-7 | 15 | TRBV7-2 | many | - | CASSPHFSKHYEQYF | TGTGCCAGCAGCCCACACTTTAGCAAACACTACGAGCAGTACTTC
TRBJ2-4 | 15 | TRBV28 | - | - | CASSLVPVAKNIQYF | TGTGCCAGCAGTTTGGTCCCAGTAGCCAAAAACATTCAGTACTTC
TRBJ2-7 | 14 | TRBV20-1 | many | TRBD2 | CSADPGGGSYEQYF | TGCAGTGCAGACCCGGGAGGGGGCTCCTACGAGCAGTACTTC
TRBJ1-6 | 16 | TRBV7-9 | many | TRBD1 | CASSLGGQTYNSPLHF | TGTGCCAGCAGCTTGGGGGGACAGACCTATAATTCACCCCTCCACTTT
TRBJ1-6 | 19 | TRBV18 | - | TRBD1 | CASSPPWNRGQRENSPLHF | TGTGCCAGCTCACCACCTTGGAACAGGGGGCAAAGGGAAAATTCACCCCTCCACTTT
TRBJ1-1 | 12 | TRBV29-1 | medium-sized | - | CSVARGDTEAFF | TGCAGCGTGGCGCGAGGGGACACTGAAGCTTTCTTT
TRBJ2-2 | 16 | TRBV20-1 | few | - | CSAQDPGLGGTGELFF | TGCAGTGCCCAAGATCCGGGACTGGGGGGCACCGGGGAGCTGTTTTTT
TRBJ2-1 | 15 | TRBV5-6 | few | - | CASSLLRQPYNEQFF | TGTGCCAGCAGCTTGCTGAGACAGCCCTACAATGAGCAGTTCTTC
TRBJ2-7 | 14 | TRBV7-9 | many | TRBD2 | CASGNSGRTYEQYF | TGTGCCAGCGGCAATAGCGGGAGAACCTACGAGCAGTACTTC
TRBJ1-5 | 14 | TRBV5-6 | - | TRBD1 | CDSSFAQGNQPQHF | TGTGACAGCAGCTTCGCACAGGGGAATCAGCCCCAGCATTTT
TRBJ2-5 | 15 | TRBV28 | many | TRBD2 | CASSPISGTTGTQYF | TGTGCCAGCAGTCCCATTAGCGGGACAACGGGGACCCAGTACTTC
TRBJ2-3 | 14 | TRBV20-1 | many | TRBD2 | CSARPAGGTDTQYF | TGCAGTGCTAGACCGGCGGGAGGCACAGATACGCAGTATTTT
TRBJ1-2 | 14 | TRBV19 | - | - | CASSIEAANYGYTF | TGTGCCAGTAGTATAGAGGCAGCAAACTATGGCTACACCTTC
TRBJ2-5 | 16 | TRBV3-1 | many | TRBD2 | CASSQTGLAPQETQYF | TGTGCCAGCAGCCAGACGGGACTAGCTCCCCAAGAGACCCAGTACTTC
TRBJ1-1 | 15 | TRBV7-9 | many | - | CASSVQGKMNTEAFF | TGTGCCAGCAGCGTGCAGGGAAAGATGAACACTGAAGCTTTCTTT
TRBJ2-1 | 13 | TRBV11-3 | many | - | CASSLEALNEQFF | TGTGCCAGCAGCTTAGAGGCCCTCAATGAGCAGTTCTTC
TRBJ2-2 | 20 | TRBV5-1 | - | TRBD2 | CASSPPSPVLAGGTVGELFF | TGCGCCAGCAGCCCGCCCTCCCCCGTACTAGCGGGGGGGACGGTCGGGGAGCTGTTTTTT
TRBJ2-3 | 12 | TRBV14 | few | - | CASRYSTDTQYF | TGTGCCAGCAGATATAGCACAGATACGCAGTATTTT
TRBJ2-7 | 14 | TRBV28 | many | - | CASSGTWRTYEQYF | TGTGCCAGCAGTGGAACCTGGAGAACCTACGAGCAGTACTTC
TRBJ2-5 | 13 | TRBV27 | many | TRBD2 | CASSFWGGETQYF | TGTGCCAGCAGTTTCTGGGGAGGGGAGACCCAGTACTTC
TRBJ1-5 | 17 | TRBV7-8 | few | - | CASSLAAFTARFQPQHF | TGTGCCAGCAGCTTAGCGGCGTTTACAGCAAGATTTCAGCCCCAGCATTTT
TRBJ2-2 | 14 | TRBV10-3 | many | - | CAISQGGGAGELFF | TGTGCCATCAGTCAAGGGGGGGGCGCCGGGGAGCTGTTTTTT
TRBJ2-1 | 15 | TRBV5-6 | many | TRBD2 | CASRLGLAGDNEQFF | TGTGCCAGCAGACTCGGACTAGCGGGAGACAATGAGCAGTTCTTC
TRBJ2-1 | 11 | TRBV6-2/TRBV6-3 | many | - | CASSPRWGQFF | TGTGCCAGCAGCCCCCGGTGGGGGCAGTTCTTC
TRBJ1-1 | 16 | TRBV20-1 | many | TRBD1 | CSARVKGTGSFVEAFF | TGCAGTGCTAGAGTGAAAGGGACAGGGTCTTTTGTTGAAGCTTTCTTT
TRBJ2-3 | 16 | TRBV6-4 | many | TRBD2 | CASSDSAGGPTDTQYF | TGTGCCAGCAGTGACTCAGCGGGAGGGCCCACAGATACGCAGTATTTT
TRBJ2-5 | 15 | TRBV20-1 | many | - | CSARPPRGAGETQYF | TGCAGTGCTAGACCCCCCCGGGGGGCGGGAGAGACCCAGTACTTC
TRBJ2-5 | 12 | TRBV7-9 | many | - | CASNKGRETQYF | TGTGCCAGCAACAAGGGGCGAGAGACCCAGTACTTC
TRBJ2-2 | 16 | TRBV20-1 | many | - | CSAPQRAQRTTGELFF | TGCAGTGCCCCTCAACGGGCGCAGAGGACCACCGGGGAGCTGTTTTTT
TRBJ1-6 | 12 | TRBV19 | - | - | CASSMGISPLHF | TGTGCCAGTAGTATGGGGATTTCACCCCTCCACTTT
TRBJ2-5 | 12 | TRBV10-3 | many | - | CATQGDQETQYF | TGTGCCACCCAAGGGGATCAAGAGACCCAGTACTTC
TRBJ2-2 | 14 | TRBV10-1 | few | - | CASSSSGTTGELFF | TGCGCCAGCAGTTCAAGTGGGACCACCGGGGAGCTGTTTTTT
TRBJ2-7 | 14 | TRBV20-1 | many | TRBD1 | CSATGTATSYEQYF | TGCAGTGCTACAGGGACAGCAACATCCTACGAGCAGTACTTC
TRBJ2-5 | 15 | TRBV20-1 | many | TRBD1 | CSARRDRGLEKTQYF | TGCAGTGCTAGGCGGGACAGGGGGCTTGAGAAGACCCAGTACTTC
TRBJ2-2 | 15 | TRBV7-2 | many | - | CASTFMAGNYGELFF | TGTGCCAGCACCTTCATGGCAGGGAACTACGGGGAGCTGTTTTTT
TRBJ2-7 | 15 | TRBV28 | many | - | CASSAYGLLAYEQYF | TGTGCCAGCAGTGCGTACGGGCTACTAGCCTACGAGCAGTACTTC
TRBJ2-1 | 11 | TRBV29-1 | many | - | CSADSHNEQFF | TGCAGCGCAGACAGCCACAATGAGCAGTTCTTC
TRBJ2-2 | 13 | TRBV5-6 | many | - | CASSLLGPGELFF | TGTGCCAGCAGCCTCCTGGGGCCCGGGGAGCTGTTTTTT
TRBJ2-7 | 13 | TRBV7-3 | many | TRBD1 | CASSLTGVDEQYF | TGTGCCAGCAGCCTGACAGGGGTGGACGAGCAGTACTTC
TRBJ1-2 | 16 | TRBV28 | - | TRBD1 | CATPRGQGTTLHGYTF | TGTGCCACCCCAAGGGGACAGGGGACAACACTACATGGCTACACCTTC
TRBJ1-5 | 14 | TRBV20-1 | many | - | CSAPGLYSNQPQHF | TGCAGTGCCCCGGGGCTCTATAGCAATCAGCCCCAGCATTTT
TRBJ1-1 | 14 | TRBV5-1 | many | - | CASSLGPRDTEAFF | TGCGCCAGCAGCTTGGGGCCTCGGGACACTGAAGCTTTCTTT